Here is one T cell receptor (beta chain) with its context. Its antigen is unknown. The data belong to a study of CD4 T cells in relation to SARS-CoV-2 and coronaviruses. Sequencing was performed with immunoSEQ multiplex PCR; in TCRdb, only in-frame clones are kept and a portion is missing. The sample has just under 65,000 clones, less than 95% seen once. The CDR3 is made up of 16 amino acids. Germline loops: CDR1 SGHAT, CDR2 FQDESV (reference sequence). J was trimmed by 5 bases and V by 1 base; bases with no gene match: 10. Findings and caveats of the study: Culture-expanded clones reflect memory recall rather than primary priming during culture.

Before the COVID-19 pandemic, during about 2011-2019, CD4+ T cells were taken from unexposed donors. This sequence was found in a human donor in good health. The sequenced material came from naive CD4+ T cells from PBMCs. As to subset: naive CD4+ T cells isolated by negative enrichment. This sequence joins TRBV11-1 and TRBJ1-1; 7 bases match TRBD1. CDR3 coding DNA: TGTGCCAGCAGCTTAGGGCAGGGGGGTTCGCGGACTGAAGCTTTCTTT. Translated: CASSLGQGGSRTEAFF.